This entry lists 21 T cell receptor beta chains sequenced from one sample in a study of cytotoxic CD8 clonotypes in ibrutinib-treated CLL. Assay used: immunoSEQ multiplex PCR; TCRdb lists only in-frame clones, some missing. The data contain 65,000 to 90,000 clones, around 78% of them singletons. Sequences were derived from PBMCs, sampled after 24 months of ibrutinib treatment. The origin of the receptors is a human donor with chronic lymphocytic leukemia.

This chain connects TRBV6-6 to TRBJ2-1; TRBD2 aligns across 8 bases. Germline CDR1 is MNHNY and CDR2 is SVGAGI (reference sequence). J lost 0 bases, V lost 6 bases, and 7 bases had no gene match. This CDR3 region has 16 residues. The CDR3 DNA reads TGTGCCAGCAGCCATAGCGGGGCAAGCTCCTACAATGAGCAGTTCTTC. It translates to CASSHSGASSYNEQFF.

The V call is TRBV13, the J call TRBJ2-1; 12 nucleotides line up with TRBD2. The CDR3 has 21 residues. The germline gives CDR1 PRHDT, CDR2 FYEKMQ (reference sequence). Trimming cost V 5 bases and J 0 bases; bases outside gene matches: 17. CDR3: CASSPPGLAGLAASSYNEQFF. CDR3 DNA sequence: TGTGCCAGCAGCCCACCGGGACTAGCGGGTCTAGCCGCCAGCTCCTACAATGAGCAGTTCTTC.

The rearrangement uses TRBV6-5 and TRBJ2-7; a weak D match, TRBD1 (5 bases). The germline V gene has CDR1 MNHEY and CDR2 SVGAGI. V was pared by 0 bases and J by 6 bases, with 18 bases between. The CDR3 has 16 amino acids. DNA of the CDR3: TGTGCCAGCAGTTACTCGGAAGTGGGCAGGGTTTCCGAGCAGTACTTC. This translates into CASSYSEVGRVSEQYF.

The J gene is TRBJ1-4, the V gene TRBV5-1; D is ambiguous. This CDR3 region has 15 residues. Germline loops: CDR1 SGHRS, CDR2 YFSETQ. V lost 4 bases and J 6 bases, leaving 16 bases between the germline ends. DNA of the CDR3: TGCGCCAGCAGCGGCGGTGCAGGCCTTTATGAAAAACTGTTTTTT. The encoded protein is CASSGGAGLYEKLFF.

The chain joins TRBV7-2 to TRBJ2-2; D is unresolved. The CDR3 has 14 residues. Germline CDR1 and CDR2: SGHTA and FQGNSA. V gave up 1 base and J gave up 4 bases, with 7 bases separating them. This CDR3 is CASSLVTLTGELFF. The CDR3, as DNA: TGTGCCAGCAGCTTAGTGACTCTCACCGGGGAGCTGTTTTTT.

V usage is TRBV11-1 and J usage is TRBJ2-7; TRBD2 agrees at 7 bases. The germline CDR1 and CDR2 sequences are SGHAT and FQDESV (reference sequence). The CDR3 length is 15 residues. Germline trimming cut 5 bases from V and 2 bases from J; bases unmatched to any gene: 9. The DNA for the CDR3 is TGTGCCAGCAGCACAAGGGCTAGCGGCACCTACGAGCAGTACTTC. As protein: CASSTRASGTYEQYF.

V gene TRBV6-1 combines with J gene TRBJ2-7; D possibly uses TRBD1 or TRBD2 (5 bases each). CDR3 length equals 13 residues. Germline assignment: CDR1 MNHNS and CDR2 SASEGT. V was shortened by 1 base and J by 4 bases, with 8 bases between the two germline ends. The CDR3 DNA follows: TGTGCCAGCAGTGAAGGGGGGAGATACGAGCAGTACTTC. Protein product: CASSEGGRYEQYF.

The CDR3 nucleotides read TGTGCCAGTAGTACCCGGACGGTTTCCAGCTCCTACAATGAGCAGTTCTTC. Translating gives CASSTRTVSSSYNEQFF. The rearrangement joins TRBV19 to TRBJ2-1; D gene unclear. CDR1 is LNHDA, CDR2 SQIVND, per germline (reference sequence). CDR3 length: 17 residues. Trimming removed 4 bases at V and 0 bases at J, with 16 bases between.

The chain is built from TRBV2 and TRBJ2-5, with TRBD1 matching over 8 bases. CDR3 length equals 16 residues. V shed 1 base, J shed 7 bases, and the junction held 11 bases outside the gene matches. In germline, CDR1 is SNHLY, CDR2 FYNNEI. The DNA for the CDR3 is TGTGCCAGCAGTGAAGAGGAGGCGTGGACAGGGAGGACCCAGTACTTC. Translating gives CASSEEEAWTGRTQYF.

This clone was counted only a few times. The rearrangement joins TRBV6-5 to TRBJ2-7, with D unclear. The CDR3 is 14 residues long. Germline V gives CDR1 MNHEY, CDR2 SVGAGI. Trimming cost V 6 bases and J 1 base, with 13 bases left between them. DNA of the CDR3: TGTGCCAGCAGGGCCTACGCTAGATCCTACGAGCAGTACTTC. Its protein product is CASRAYARSYEQYF.

This clone was seen more than once but under ten times. The chain employs TRBV9 and TRBJ2-3; 9 bases are shared with TRBD2. The CDR3 runs 16 residues. Trimming at V came to 0 bases and at J to 5 bases, leaving 7 bases not matched to a gene. Germline-derived CDR1 and CDR2 are SGDLS and YYNGEE. CDR3 sequence reads: CASSVAGSGSQDTQYF. The CDR3 bases are TGTGCCAGCAGCGTAGCGGGTAGCGGGAGTCAAGATACGCAGTATTTT.

This clone was recorded once. The rearrangement uses TRBV7-9 and TRBJ1-2, with D possibly TRBD1 on 6 matching bases. From germline, CDR1 is SEHNR and CDR2 FQNEAQ (reference sequence). The CDR3 runs to 17 residues. Trimming stripped 5 bases from V and 7 bases from J, with 26 bases between. The CDR3 is CASSRGTVVQGVSGYTF. CDR3 coding DNA: TGTGCCAGCAGCCGAGGAACAGTGGTACAGGGCGTTAGTGGCTACACCTTC. The full variable domain, its missing parts supplied by reference TRBV7-9 and TRBJ1-2, is DTGVSQNPRHKITKRGQNVTFRCDPISEHNRLYWYRQTLGQGPEFLTYFQNEAQLEKSRLLSDRFSAERPKGSFSTLEIQRTEQGDSAMYLCASSRGTVVQGVSGYTFGSGTRLTVV.

CDR3 nucleotides: TGCGCCAGCAGAACCCGGGACGGGCCCAATCAGCCCCAGCATTTT. It specifies CASRTRDGPNQPQHF. The V call is TRBV5-1, the J call TRBJ1-5, with a weak D call TRBD1 (5 bases). V was pared by 5 bases and J by 3 bases, with 15 bases between. The length of the CDR3 is 15 residues. Germline-derived CDR1 and CDR2 are SGHRS and YFSETQ.

This chain joins TRBV9 and TRBJ2-4, with TRBD1 matching 8 bases. V was pared by 3 bases and J by 8 bases, with 7 bases of the junction left unmatched. The CDR3 is made up of 14 amino acids. Germline CDR1 is SGDLS and CDR2 is YYNGEE. The CDR3: CASSARQGRDIQYF. CDR3 in DNA: TGTGCCAGCAGCGCACGACAGGGGAGAGACATTCAGTACTTC.

J is TRBJ2-1 and V is TRBV29-1; D is uncertain. Germline CDR1 is SQVTM and CDR2 is ANQGSEA. CDR3 size: 12 residues. Trimming removed 1 base at V and 4 bases at J, with 5 bases between. Here the CDR3 DNA reads TGCAGCGTTGAAGCTAGATACAATGAGCAGTTCTTC. This translates into CSVEARYNEQFF.

This chain uses TRBV25-1 with TRBJ2-2; D uncertain. The CDR3 extends over 12 amino acids. The germline V and J ends were trimmed by 3 bases and 7 bases, with 6 bases remaining between them. Germline assignment: CDR1 MGHDK and CDR2 SYGVNS. CDR3 protein: CASSDLVGELFF. DNA for the CDR3: TGTGCCAGCAGTGACCTAGTCGGGGAGCTGTTTTTT.

The V call is TRBV10-1, the J call TRBJ2-3; D call uncertain. Per germline, CDR1 WNHNN and CDR2 SYGVQD (reference sequence). The V end was cut by 2 bases, the J end by 10 bases, with 13 bases between. CDR3 size: 13 residues. CDR3 bases: TGCGCCAGCAGTGAGCTTGCAGTTTCCGCGCAGTATTTT. This translates into CASSELAVSAQYF.

This clone occurred a few times. The chain joins TRBV19 to TRBJ2-3; weak D call: TRBD2 (6 bases). This CDR3 is built from 13 residues. CDR1 is LNHDA, CDR2 SQIVND, per germline (reference sequence). V lost 7 bases, J lost 5 bases, and 13 bases lay in between. The CDR3 reads CASTGRAQDTQYF. The CDR3 bases are TGTGCCAGTACCGGGAGAGCCCAAGATACGCAGTATTTT.

This chain uses TRBV4-3 with TRBJ2-7; D might be TRBD2 (5 bases). Trimming removed 0 bases at V and 6 bases at J, with 15 bases between. CDR1 and CDR2 (germline): LGHNA, YSLEER. The length of the CDR3 is 15 residues. The CDR3 region has the DNA TGCGCCAGCAGCCAAGATCGTCATATAGCGAGCGAGCAGTACTTC. It specifies CASSQDRHIASEQYF.

The J gene is TRBJ1-1, the V gene TRBV5-4; 9 nucleotides align to TRBD1. The CDR3 extends over 16 amino acids. Germline CDR1 reads SGHNT; CDR2 reads YYREEE (reference sequence). J was trimmed by 0 bases and V by 4 bases; bases with no gene match: 7. Here the CDR3 DNA reads TGTGCCAGCAGCCCGGGACAGGGAGTCATGAACACTGAAGCTTTCTTT. It yields the protein CASSPGQGVMNTEAFF.

The V and J genes are TRBV7-6 and TRBJ2-1; D may be TRBD2 (6 bases). Germline CDR1 is SGHVS and CDR2 is FNYEAQ. Trimming left V 0 bases short and J 3 bases short, with 9 bases between. The CDR3 totals 15 residues. The CDR3 region is CASSLAGGYYNEQFF. The CDR3 coding sequence is TGTGCCAGCAGCTTAGCGGGGGGATACTACAATGAGCAGTTCTTC.